The present entry profiles one TCR beta chain with its context. The antigen is not known. Repertoires were generated with immunoSEQ multiplex PCR, while TCRdb's copy carries only in-frame clones and drops some. The profile covers approximately 82,000 clones, with approximately 84% appearing a single time and 20% to 25% taken by the ten largest. These data are taken from a study of OX40 agonist ivuxolimab in advanced cancers. About the research overall: Aged roughly 23 to 90 with a mean of approximately 60 years, they were 82.7% male.

In germline, CDR1 is MNHEY, CDR2 SMNVEV (reference sequence). Trimming left V 8 bases short and J 2 bases short, with 14 bases between. The CDR3 contains 14 residues. Autoimmune disease history or systemic immunosuppression was exclusionary. Study conclusions and caveats: CD4+ T cells averaged fewer expanded clones than CD8+ T cells.

The source material was CD4+ or CD8+ T cells sorted from blood, sampled in a trial of the OX40 agonist ivuxolimab. V is TRBV27 and J is TRBJ2-3; the D gene is possibly TRBD1 (5 bases). This TCR was sampled from an adult with an advanced solid tumor such as melanoma, head and neck, liver or kidney cancer. The CDR3 DNA is TGTGCCAGCCACAGGAATGACCTCACAGATACGCAGTATTTT. Translated, it gives CASHRNDLTDTQYF.